What follows is one TCR beta chain and its context. Per the germline V gene, CDR1 is SNHLY and CDR2 is FYNNEI. The CDR3 has 13 residues. V was clipped by 6 bases and J by 8 bases; unmatched bases: 4. Methods used by the authors: Amplification with reference gene primers provided the estimates of nucleated cell counts. Here immunoSEQ multiplex PCR was the method, and the copy in TCRdb shows in-frame clones only, minus some. V and J calls and clone size are copied from that table; D and trimming were computed from the DNA. Among hundreds of thousands of clones listed, about 87% were seen once. This sample was taken from a study of blood T cell repertoires in COVID-19. Study context: Acute-phase and convalescent COVID-19 samples originated in the United States, Italy and Spain. PBMCs, B-cell-depleted T cells, or T cells provided the cDNA or gDNA that made up the material.

The source is a man aged 55 to 69 with acute or convalescent COVID-19. Material: peripheral blood. The chain links TRBV2 to TRBJ2-1; 10 bases align to TRBD1. The chain's CDR3 is CASRTGGLDEQFF. In DNA, the CDR3 is TGTGCCAGCAGGACAGGGGGCTTGGATGAGCAGTTCTTC.